Listed here are 10 T cell receptor beta chains from one sample, sequenced in a study of T cell responses to AZD1222 COVID-19 vaccine (dated by TCRdb to the early 2020s). Explained via the paper, the time point label denotes: baseline before first vaccination. The library was produced with the immunoSEQ multiplex PCR assay. In TCRdb, the immuneACCESS table is reduced to in-frame sequences with V and J assigned. These tables do not hold every clone; where another copy was compared, an unresolved V gene accounts for under half, and the others remain unexplained. The sample yields tens of thousands of clones; around 90% were counted once. Of the sample, approximately 6.3% falls within the top ten clones. This material consisted of peripheral blood, taken on day 0 of AZD1222 vaccination. These receptors were collected from an adult in good health.

DNA of the CDR3: TGTGCCAGCAGCTTCAGGAACCCCTACAATGAGCAGTTCTTC. Residues: CASSFRNPYNEQFF. J is TRBJ2-1 and V is TRBV7-2; D is uncertain. Trimming stripped 3 bases from V and 2 bases from J, with 8 bases between. CDR3 length: 14 residues. Looked up from germline, CDR1 is SGHTA and CDR2 is FQGNSA.

The chain couples TRBV7-8 to TRBJ1-1; 8 positions agree with TRBD1. Germline V CDR1 and CDR2: SGHVS, FQNEAQ. The CDR3 contains 15 residues. V dropped 2 bases and J dropped 0; count of bases not matched to a gene: 2. CDR3 sequence: CASSLSRGLNTEAFF. As DNA, the CDR3 is TGTGCCAGCAGCTTATCCAGGGGGCTGAACACTGAAGCTTTCTTT.

The genes are TRBV5-1 and TRBJ1-1; D uncertain. Germline V gives CDR1 SGHRS, CDR2 YFSETQ. V dropped 2 bases and J dropped 1 base, with 6 bases sitting between them. This CDR3 is 13 amino acids long. The CDR3 here is CASSLRTNTEAFF. The CDR3 DNA is TGCGCCAGCAGCTTACGGACGAACACTGAAGCTTTCTTT.

In this sample, this clone turned up a few times. The genes are TRBV3-1 (or the pseudogene TRBV3-2) and TRBJ2-1; D may be TRBD1 (5 bases). Germline CDR1 reads LGHDT; CDR2 reads YNNKEL (reference sequence). V lost 1 base and J 4 bases, leaving 23 bases between the germline ends. The length of the CDR3 is 19 residues. Here the CDR3 reads CASSQGFWPASGSYNEQFF. Written as DNA, the CDR3 is TGTGCCAGCAGCCAAGGTTTTTGGCCGGCGTCAGGGTCTTACAATGAGCAGTTCTTC.

The chain joins TRBV7-8 to TRBJ2-1; possibly TRBD2 for D (5 bases). This CDR3 is 15 amino acids long. With 1 base removed from V and 1 base from J, the gap between germline ends came to 8 bases. CDR1 and CDR2 (germline): SGHVS, FQNEAQ. In nucleotides, the CDR3 is TGTGCCAGCAGCTTAGGAGAGGGATCCTACAATGAGCAGTTCTTC. As protein: CASSLGEGSYNEQFF.

The J gene is TRBJ2-1, the V gene TRBV24-1, with 14 bases aligning to TRBD2. The CDR3 sequence is 19 residues long. The V gene's germline CDR1 is KGHDR and CDR2 SFDVKD. V gave up 9 bases and J gave up 2 bases; unmatched junction bases: 14. CDR3 sequence reads: CATSAWRTSGRQTYNEQFF. The CDR3 nucleotides are TGTGCCACCTCCGCCTGGCGGACTAGCGGGAGGCAAACCTACAATGAGCAGTTCTTC.

This chain connects TRBV24-1 to TRBJ2-1; TRBD2 matches 15 bases. V lost 4 bases, J lost 2 bases, and 5 bases stayed unmatched. Germline values: CDR1 KGHDR, CDR2 SFDVKD. The CDR3 spans 18 residues. The DNA of the CDR3 is TGTGCCACCAGTGAGTCCGGGACTAGCGGGAGGACCTACAATGAGCAGTTCTTC. This translates into CATSESGTSGRTYNEQFF.

This clone was observed a few times. The V and J genes are TRBV5-1 and TRBJ2-1, with 8 bases aligning to TRBD2. The V segment lost 1 base and the J segment 9 bases; nucleotides outside the gene matches: 21. CDR1 is SGHRS and CDR2 is YFSETQ in the germline V gene. The CDR3 is made up of 19 amino acids. The CDR3 bases are TGCGCCAGCAGCTTGAGGAGTCCAGCCTCAGCGGGAGAGATGGTTGAGCAGTTCTTC. Translating gives CASSLRSPASAGEMVEQFF.

The chain is built from TRBV5-6 and TRBJ2-1, with 7 bases identical to TRBD1. From germline, CDR1 is SGHDT and CDR2 YYEEEE. This CDR3 is built from 13 residues. J was trimmed by 4 bases and V by 4 bases; bases with no gene match: 2. The CDR3 is CASSETGYNEQFF. The CDR3 bases are TGTGCCAGCAGCGAGACAGGGTACAATGAGCAGTTCTTC. Complete variable domain (other parts from reference TRBV5-6 and TRBJ2-1): DAGVTQSPTHLIKTRGQQVTLRCSPKSGHDTVSWYQQALGQGPQFIFQYYEEEERQRGNFPDRFSGHQFPNYSSELNVNALLLGDSALYLCASSETGYNEQFFGPGTRLTVL.

The chain recombines TRBV10-2 with TRBJ2-7; 13 bases match TRBD2. Trimming took 2 bases from V and 5 from J; bases not matched to a gene: 18. Per germline, CDR1 WSHSY and CDR2 SAAADI. This CDR3 is 20 amino acids long. DNA of the CDR3: TGCGCCAGCAGTGAGAAAACACCGGGACTAGCGGGATCTCGTCTCCACGAGCAGTACTTC. Its protein product is CASSEKTPGLAGSRLHEQYF.